The rows below give T cell receptor beta chains drawn from one sample of a study of shared clonotypes between healthy human individuals. Generated by immunoSEQ multiplex PCR, the TCRdb table keeps only in-frame clones and is missing some. The table has 650,000 to 800,000 clones, around 92% seen once. The sequenced sample consisted of naive CD8+ T cells sorted from blood. The receptor set was obtained from a young man in good health. The CDR3 runs from the conserved cysteine through the conserved F or W. The D gene is left open where the match is weak. A clone size is listed for some rows: how often the clone was seen (once, few, many), or a class if it is expanded.

TRBJ1-1 | . | TRBV1 | . | CTSSPPTKAEAFF | TGCACCAGCAGCCCTCCAACGAAGGCCGAAGCTTTCTTT
TRBJ2-4 | TRBD2 | TRBV27 | . | CASSLTGGKDIQYF | TGTGCCAGCAGTTTAACGGGAGGGAAGGACATTCAGTACTTC
TRBJ1-1 | . | TRBV5-6 | once | CASSSKQRRTEAFF | TGTGCCAGCAGCTCGAAACAGCGGAGGACTGAAGCTTTCTTT
TRBJ2-7 | TRBD2 | TRBV6-1 | . | CASSVIASGLAYEQYF | TGTGCCAGCAGTGTCATTGCTAGCGGGTTGGCCTACGAGCAGTACTTC
TRBJ1-1 | . | TRBV15 | few | CATSQGRRNTEAFF | TGTGCCACCAGCCAGGGCCGGAGGAACACTGAAGCTTTCTTT
TRBJ2-7 | . | TRBV18 | . | CASSPTDRQIEQYF | TGTGCCAGCTCACCCACGGACAGACAAATCGAGCAGTACTTC
TRBJ2-2 | TRBD1 | TRBV27 | few | CASSQHDRGGELFF | TGTGCCAGCAGCCAACACGACAGGGGCGGGGAGCTGTTTTTT
TRBJ2-1 | TRBD2 | TRBV5-4 | . | CASRGAGLAGSDEQFF | TGTGCCAGCAGGGGGGCGGGACTAGCGGGAAGCGATGAGCAGTTCTTC
TRBJ2-1 | . | TRBV7-9 | once | CASSFERSSYNEQFF | TGTGCCAGCAGCTTTGAACGGAGCTCCTACAATGAGCAGTTCTTC
TRBJ2-7 | TRBD1 | TRBV29-1 | . | CSVEAPGQTYEQYF | TGCAGCGTTGAAGCCCCGGGACAGACCTACGAGCAGTACTTC
TRBJ1-1 | TRBD1 | TRBV7-2 | . | CASSSPVGTGLHTEAFF | TGTGCCAGCAGCTCCCCTGTCGGGACAGGGTTGCACACTGAAGCTTTCTTT
TRBJ1-4 | . | TRBV5-1 | . | CASSLSWGTNEKLFF | TGCGCCAGCAGCTTGTCTTGGGGGACTAATGAAAAACTGTTTTTT
TRBJ2-1 | TRBD2 | TRBV7-3 | . | CASSLRGGSSYNEQFF | TGTGCCAGCAGCTTAAGAGGCGGGAGCTCCTACAATGAGCAGTTCTTC
TRBJ1-1 | TRBD1 | TRBV7-9 | . | CASSSDRGQEAFF | TGTGCCAGCAGCTCCGATAGGGGACAGGAAGCTTTCTTT
TRBJ2-1 | . | TRBV28 | . | CASSLGAGPGNEQFF | TGTGCCAGCAGTCTGGGAGCAGGGCCAGGCAATGAGCAGTTCTTC
TRBJ2-5 | . | TRBV5-4 | . | CASSLGSFEEAQYF | TGTGCCAGCAGCTTGGGCTCCTTTGAGGAGGCCCAGTACTTC
TRBJ1-1 | . | TRBV11-2 | . | CASSVSGVTEAFF | TGTGCCAGCAGCGTATCAGGGGTCACTGAAGCTTTCTTT
TRBJ1-1 | . | TRBV27 | . | CASSLFRGLNTEAFF | TGTGCCAGCAGTTTATTTCGGGGGTTGAACACTGAAGCTTTCTTT
TRBJ1-1 | . | TRBV11-2 | . | CASSSTEAFF | TGTGCCAGCAGCTCCACTGAAGCTTTCTTT
TRBJ2-3 | . | TRBV9 | . | CASRADTQYF | TGTGCCAGCAGGGCAGATACGCAGTATTTT
TRBJ2-3 | . | TRBV29-1 | . | CSVEGRFPDTQYF | TGCAGCGTTGAGGGTAGATTCCCAGATACGCAGTATTTT
TRBJ1-3 | . | TRBV28 | . | CASSRKGRSNTIYF | TGTGCCAGCAGTCGTAAGGGGAGAAGTAACACCATATATTTT
TRBJ2-7 | . | TRBV6-1 | . | CASSEDYVGTGISNEQYF | TGTGCCAGCAGTGAAGATTACGTCGGAACAGGGATAAGCAACGAGCAGTACTTC
TRBJ1-5 | . | TRBV7-6 | . | CASSLGPTQPQHF | TGTGCCAGCAGCTTAGGTCCTACGCAGCCCCAGCATTTT
TRBJ2-1 | . | TRBV28 | . | CASSLGTNEQFF | TGTGCCAGCAGCCTAGGGACGAATGAGCAGTTCTTC
TRBJ2-2 | . | TRBV4-3 | . | CASSQDQGSAGELFF | TGCGCCAGCAGCCAAGATCAGGGATCCGCCGGGGAGCTGTTTTTT
TRBJ2-1 | . | TRBV4-1 | . | CASSLGDLYNEQFF | TGCGCCAGCAGTCTTGGGGACCTATACAATGAGCAGTTCTTC
TRBJ2-5 | TRBD1 | TRBV11-2 | . | CASSLDKGQAIAQTQYF | TGTGCCAGCAGCTTAGATAAGGGACAGGCTATAGCGCAGACCCAGTACTTC
TRBJ2-7 | . | TRBV27 | once | CASREFGSYEQYF | TGTGCCAGCAGAGAGTTCGGGTCCTACGAGCAGTACTTC
TRBJ2-3 | TRBD2 | TRBV7-9 | . | CASSLSTSGKSPGTDTQYF | TGTGCCAGCAGCTTGTCAACTAGCGGGAAAAGTCCTGGCACAGATACGCAGTATTTT
TRBJ2-3 | TRBD2 | TRBV27 | . | CASSLGGGTDTQYF | TGTGCCAGCAGTTTAGGGGGGGGCACAGATACGCAGTATTTT
TRBJ2-3 | . | TRBV7-3 | . | CASSSDKVGTDTQYF | TGTGCCAGCAGCTCCGACAAGGTCGGCACAGATACGCAGTATTTT
TRBJ2-7 | TRBD2 | TRBV7-2 | . | CASSSTGLAGPDGEYEQYF | TGTGCCAGCAGCTCTACGGGACTAGCGGGTCCCGACGGGGAATACGAGCAGTACTTC